This T cell receptor (beta chain) was identified in a study of cytomegalovirus exposure and HLA in healthy donors. At the level of the study: Out of roughly 170 million T cells, an earlier analysis found fewer than 140 million unique TCR beta sequences in total.

It was with 60 Vbeta and 13 Jbeta primers that the PCR ran. Assay used: immunoSEQ multiplex PCR; TCRdb lists only in-frame clones, some missing. This sample has roughly 130,000 clones; around three quarters occur once, and the top ten carry around 3%. Comment on this clone: Its antigen is as yet unknown.

Findings and limits, study-wide: Some highly shared sequence variants likely arose as a pipeline artifact. The authors later linked a missense DCLRE1C variant to TCR beta V- and J-gene trimming.

V shed 8 bases and J 5 bases; nucleotides not matched to a gene: 8. CDR3 length equals 13 residues. Germline values: CDR1 MNHEY, CDR2 SVGAGI. The sequence came from a male donor in good health and CMV-seronegative. Sample: PBMCs. This rearrangement joins TRBV6-5 to TRBJ2-7; 8 bases are a match to TRBD1. CDR3 DNA: TGTGCCAGCCATCGACAGGGGCGCAACGAGCAGTACTTC. Protein: CASHRQGRNEQYF.